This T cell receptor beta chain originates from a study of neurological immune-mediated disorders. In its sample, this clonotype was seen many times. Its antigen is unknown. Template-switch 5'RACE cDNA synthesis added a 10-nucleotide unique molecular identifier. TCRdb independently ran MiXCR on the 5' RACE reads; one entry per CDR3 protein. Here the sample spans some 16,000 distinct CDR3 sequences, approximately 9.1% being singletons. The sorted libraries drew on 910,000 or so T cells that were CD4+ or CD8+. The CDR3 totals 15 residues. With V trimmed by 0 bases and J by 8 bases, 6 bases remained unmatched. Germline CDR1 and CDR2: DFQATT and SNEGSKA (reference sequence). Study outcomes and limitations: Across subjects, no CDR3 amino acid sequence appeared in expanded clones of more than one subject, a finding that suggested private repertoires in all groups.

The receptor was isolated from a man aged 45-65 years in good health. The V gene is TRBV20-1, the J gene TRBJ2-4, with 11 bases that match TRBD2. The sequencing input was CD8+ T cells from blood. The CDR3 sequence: CSARDTSGSLDIQYF. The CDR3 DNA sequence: TGCAGTGCTAGAGATACTAGCGGGAGTCTAGACATTCAGTACTTC.